This TCR beta chain was recorded in a study of shared clonotypes between healthy human individuals. For the study at large: Serving as donors were two women and three men, whose ages spanned 18 to 49.

Study conclusions and caveats: Generally, naive subsets came out with larger estimated richness than memory subsets. The study found roughly 5% of naive CD4 clonotypes shared across several donors.

TCRdb's copy holds only in-frame clones and misses some; the assay was immunoSEQ multiplex PCR. The table shows roughly 2,000,000 clones, with roughly 95% occurring only once. Naive CD8 isolation took CD45RO-negative cells positively selected for CCR7 and excluded terminally differentiated effector memory CD45RA+ cells. This CDR3 has 15 residues. Germline CDR1 and CDR2: SNHLY and FYNNEI. Trimming cost V 2 bases and J 0 bases, with 11 bases left between them. For this clone: Its target is unknown.

Sequencing was done on a sample of naive CD8+ T cells from PBMCs. This TCR came from a man aged 18-30 years in good health. Some clones in this sample may be carry-over from other donors' samples. V usage is TRBV2 and J usage is TRBJ2-7; D uncertain. DNA for the CDR3: TGTGCCAGCAGTGAAATACAGAAGAGCTCCTACGAGCAGTACTTC. Protein: CASSEIQKSSYEQYF.